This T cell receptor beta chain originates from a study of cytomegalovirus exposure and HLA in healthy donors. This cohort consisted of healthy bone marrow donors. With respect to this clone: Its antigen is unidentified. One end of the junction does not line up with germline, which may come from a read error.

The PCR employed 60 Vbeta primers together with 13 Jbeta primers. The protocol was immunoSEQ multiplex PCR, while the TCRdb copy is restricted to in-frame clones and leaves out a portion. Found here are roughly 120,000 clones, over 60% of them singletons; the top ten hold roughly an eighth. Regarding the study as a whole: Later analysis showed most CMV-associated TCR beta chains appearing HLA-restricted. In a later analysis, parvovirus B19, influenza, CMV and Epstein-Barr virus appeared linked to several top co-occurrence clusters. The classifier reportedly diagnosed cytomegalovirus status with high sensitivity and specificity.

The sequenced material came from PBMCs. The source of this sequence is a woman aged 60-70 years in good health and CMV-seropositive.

CDR3 bases: TGTGCCAGTAGTATAGAGGGGCAGATGCGCACAAATACGCAGTATTTT. Amino acids: CASSIEGQMRTNTQYF. The chain has TRBV19 and TRBJ2-3; weak D call: TRBD1 (5 bases). CDR3 length: 16 amino acids. CDR1 and CDR2 from the germline V gene are LNHDA and SQIVND (reference sequence).